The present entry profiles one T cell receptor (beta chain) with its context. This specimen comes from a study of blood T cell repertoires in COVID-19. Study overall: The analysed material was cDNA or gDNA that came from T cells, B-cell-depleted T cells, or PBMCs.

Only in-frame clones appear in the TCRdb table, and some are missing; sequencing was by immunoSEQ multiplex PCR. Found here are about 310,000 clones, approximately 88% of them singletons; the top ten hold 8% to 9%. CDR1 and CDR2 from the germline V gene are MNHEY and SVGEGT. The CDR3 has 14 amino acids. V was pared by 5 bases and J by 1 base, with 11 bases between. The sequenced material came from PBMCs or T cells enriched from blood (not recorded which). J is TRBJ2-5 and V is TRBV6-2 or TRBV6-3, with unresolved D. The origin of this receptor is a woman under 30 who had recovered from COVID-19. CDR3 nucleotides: TGTGCCAGCAGTCGTTCGGGTTTCCAAGAGACCCAGTACTTC. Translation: CASSRSGFQETQYF.